This TCR beta chain stems from a study of shared clonotypes between healthy human individuals. CD45RO-negative, CCR7-positively selected cells formed the naive CD8 fraction, excluding terminally differentiated effector memory CD45RA+ cells. Germline V CDR1 and CDR2: MDHEN, SYDVKM. This CDR3 spans 14 amino acids. V lost 2 bases and J lost 5, with 12 bases in between. Assay: immunoSEQ multiplex PCR; the TCRdb copy retains only in-frame clones and omits some. This table has about 1,900,000 clones, just under 95% appearing once. The sequenced sample consisted of naive CD8+ T cells sorted from blood. This sequence originates from a man younger than 35 in good health. The V gene is TRBV28, the J gene TRBJ2-5; TRBD2 might be the D (6 bases). The CDR3, as DNA: TGTGCCAGCAGTTTAGCGGGGTTCCGGGAGACCCAGTACTTC. As protein: CASSLAGFRETQYF.